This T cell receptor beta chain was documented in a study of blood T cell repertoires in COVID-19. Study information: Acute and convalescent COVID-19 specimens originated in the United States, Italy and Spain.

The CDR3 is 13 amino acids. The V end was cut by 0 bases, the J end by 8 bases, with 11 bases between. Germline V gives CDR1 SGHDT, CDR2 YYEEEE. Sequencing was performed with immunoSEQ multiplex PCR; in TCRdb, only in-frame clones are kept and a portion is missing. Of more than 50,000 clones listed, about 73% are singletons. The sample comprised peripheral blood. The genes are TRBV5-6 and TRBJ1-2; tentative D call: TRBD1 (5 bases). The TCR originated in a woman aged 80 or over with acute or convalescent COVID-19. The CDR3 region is CASSLATGGGYTF. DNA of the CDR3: TGTGCCAGCAGCTTGGCCACAGGTGGAGGCTACACCTTC. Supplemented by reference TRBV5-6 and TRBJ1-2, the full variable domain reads DAGVTQSPTHLIKTRGQQVTLRCSPKSGHDTVSWYQQALGQGPQFIFQYYEEEERQRGNFPDRFSGHQFPNYSSELNVNALLLGDSALYLCASSLATGGGYTFGSGTRLTVV.